What follows are 20 T cell receptor beta chains derived from one specimen sequenced in a study of blood T cell repertoires in COVID-19 (dated by TCRdb to 2020 to 2022). The library relied on the immunoSEQ multiplex PCR assay. TCRdb holds this immuneACCESS table with in-frame rearrangements only. Some clones are missing; in checked studies, unresolved V genes explain under half, and the rest has no known cause. This sample gives around 300,000 clones in total; about 88% of them show up just once. The ten largest make up around 2.9% of the sample. The sample taken for sequencing was PBMCs or T cells enriched from blood (not recorded which). Receptor source: a woman aged 50 to 60 who had recovered from COVID-19.

CDR3 sequence (DNA): TGCAGCGTTGGGGCTAGCGGGAGAACAGATACGCAGTATTTT. It is translated as CSVGASGRTDTQYF. The rearrangement uses TRBV29-1 and TRBJ2-3; 10 nucleotides align to TRBD2. Unmatched junction bases numbered 4, after V lost 4 bases and J lost 3 bases. CDR1 SQVTM and CDR2 ANQGSEA come from the germline V gene. The CDR3 totals 14 residues.

The chain is built from TRBV6-5 and TRBJ1-3; the D gene is possibly TRBD1 (5 bases). Trimming removed 8 bases at V and 8 bases at J, with 10 bases between. This CDR3 is 11 amino acids long. Germline values: CDR1 MNHEY, CDR2 SVGAGI. CDR3 protein: CASSQGYTIYF. The CDR3 DNA reads as TGTGCCAGCTCGCAGGGATACACCATATATTTT.

V gene TRBV2 combines with J gene TRBJ1-1; D unresolved. V lost 2 bases and J lost 3, with 25 bases in between. The CDR3 has 19 amino acids. The germline gives CDR1 SNHLY, CDR2 FYNNEI. The CDR3 sequence is CASSESQEGENWGDTEAFF. CDR3 nucleotides: TGTGCCAGCAGTGAATCCCAGGAGGGCGAGAATTGGGGAGACACTGAAGCTTTCTTT.

The rearrangement links TRBV3-1 (or the pseudogene TRBV3-2) to TRBJ2-2; D might be TRBD1 (6 bases). The CDR3 runs 16 residues. Germline assignment: CDR1 LGHDT and CDR2 YNNKEL (reference sequence). V gave up 3 bases and J gave up 1 base, with 12 bases separating them. This CDR3 reads CASSQGHWVNTGELFF. CDR3 DNA: TGTGCCAGCAGCCAGGGACATTGGGTGAACACCGGGGAGCTGTTTTTT.

The CDR3, as DNA: TGTGCCAGCAGGGGGACAGGCGAAAATCAGCCCCAGCATTTT. This encodes CASRGTGENQPQHF. The V call is TRBV6-6, the J call TRBJ1-5; 8 bases map to TRBD1. The CDR3 has 14 amino acids. Germline CDR1 reads MNHNY; CDR2 reads SVGAGI (reference sequence). V was clipped by 6 bases and J by 4 bases; unmatched bases: 5.

The chain couples TRBV5-5 to TRBJ2-2; a possible D gene is TRBD1 (6 bases). Trimming stripped 0 bases from V and 7 bases from J, with 16 bases between. This CDR3 has 16 residues. Germline-derived CDR1 and CDR2 are SGHKS and YYEKEE (reference sequence). The CDR3 coding sequence is TGTGCCAGCAGCTTGGGTCAGGGGAAGGCCATCGGGGAGCTGTTTTTT. Translation: CASSLGQGKAIGELFF.

V and J are TRBV5-4 and TRBJ2-5; tentatively, D is TRBD2 (5 bases). The V end was cut by 0 bases, the J end by 7 bases, with 7 bases between. This CDR3 spans 12 amino acids. The V gene's germline CDR1 is SGHNT and CDR2 YYREEE (reference sequence). The CDR3 DNA follows: TGTGCCAGCAGCTTGGACGAGGGGACCCAGTACTTC. Amino acids: CASSLDEGTQYF.

This chain's CDR3 is CASKLLENQPQHF. Written as DNA, the CDR3 is TGTGCCAGCAAACTCCTTGAGAATCAGCCCCAGCATTTT. The chain employs TRBV2 and TRBJ1-5; unclear D gene. Trimming removed 7 bases from V and 4 bases from J, with 11 bases in between. There are 13 residues in the CDR3. Germline CDR1 is SNHLY and CDR2 is FYNNEI. The entire variable domain, with the rest obtained from reference TRBV2 and TRBJ1-5, is as follows: EPEVTQTPSHQVTQMGQEVILRCVPISNHLYFYWYRQILGQKVEFLVSFYNNEISEKSEIFDDQFSVERPDGSNFTLKIRSTKLEDSAMYFCASKLLENQPQHFGDGTRLSIL.

V usage is TRBV6-6 and J usage is TRBJ1-3; 9 bases match TRBD1. Germline V gene sequence: CDR1 MNHNY, CDR2 SVGAGI (reference sequence). The CDR3 contains 14 residues. The J segment lost 6 bases and the V segment lost 6 bases, leaving 6 bases of the junction unmatched. CDR3 amino acids: CASRLTGGENTIYF. CDR3 coding DNA: TGTGCCAGCAGACTAACAGGGGGCGAAAACACCATATATTTT.

The chain carries TRBV9 and TRBJ1-1, with TRBD1 as a possible D gene (6 bases). Germline V gives CDR1 SGDLS, CDR2 YYNGEE. The CDR3 loop spans 14 amino acids. V was cut by 3 bases and J by 3 bases, with 12 bases left in between. The DNA for the CDR3 is TGTGCCAGCAGCGCCTCAGGGGTGGACACTGAAGCTTTCTTT. Protein: CASSASGVDTEAFF.

The rearrangement links TRBV11-2 to TRBJ2-1; TRBD1 aligns across 11 bases. CDR3 length: 17 residues. Germline CDR1 reads SGHAT; CDR2 reads FQNNGV. V trimming: 8 bases; J trimming: 5 bases; junction bases outside the gene matches: 14. The CDR3 sequence is CASLPEGGTGGNNEQFF. Written as DNA, the CDR3 is TGTGCCAGCCTTCCCGAAGGCGGGACAGGGGGAAACAATGAGCAGTTCTTC.

The chain couples TRBV7-9 to TRBJ2-7, with 10 bases that match TRBD2. Unmatched junction bases numbered 5, after V lost 3 bases and J lost 6 bases. Germline lookup yields CDR1 SEHNR and CDR2 FQNEAQ (reference sequence). The CDR3 sequence is 14 residues long. Written as DNA, the CDR3 is TGTGCCAGCAGCTTTCTAGCGGGAGAGCCCGAGCAGTACTTC. Translation: CASSFLAGEPEQYF.

This rearrangement joins TRBV5-4 to TRBJ2-7, with TRBD1 identical over 9 bases. In germline, CDR1 is SGHNT, CDR2 YYREEE (reference sequence). The J segment lost 5 bases and the V segment lost 5 bases, leaving 14 bases of the junction unmatched. CDR3 length: 16 amino acids. The DNA for the CDR3 is TGTGCCAGCAGGCATAGACCGGGACAGGGTCCCCACGAGCAGTACTTC. This gives the protein CASRHRPGQGPHEQYF.

This clone is a singleton in its sample. This chain links TRBV5-3 with TRBJ1-3; TRBD1 is a possible D gene (6 bases). TRBV5-3 is classed as an ORF, of uncertain function. The CDR3 consists of 18 residues. Trimming shortened V by 3 bases and J by 3 bases, and 22 bases separated the two germline ends. CDR3 sequence: CARSSLSGLGADGNTIYF. CDR3 nucleotides: TGTGCCAGAAGCTCATTGTCAGGCCTGGGGGCTGATGGAAACACCATATATTTT.

The chain uses TRBV3-1 (or the pseudogene TRBV3-2) and TRBJ1-1; D not certain. Trimming shortened V by 3 bases and J by 2 bases, and 7 bases separated the two germline ends. The germline gives CDR1 LGHDT, CDR2 YNNKEL (reference sequence). The CDR3 runs to 13 residues. The CDR3 loop is CASSQSYNTEAFF. The CDR3 nucleotides read TGTGCCAGCAGCCAGAGTTACAACACTGAAGCTTTCTTT.

This rearrangement joins TRBV6-5 to TRBJ2-7; 10 bases align to TRBD2. The CDR3 consists of 15 residues. Germline loops: CDR1 MNHEY, CDR2 SVGAGI. The ends lost 10 bases at V and 5 bases at J; junction bases unmatched: 14. CDR3: CATSEIASGSDEQYF. DNA for the CDR3: TGTGCCACCTCGGAAATCGCTAGCGGGAGTGACGAGCAGTACTTC.

This chain connects TRBV27 to TRBJ2-5; maybe TRBD2 (5 bases). The V end lost 5 bases, the J end lost 5 bases, and 15 bases lay between the germline ends. CDR1 MNHEY and CDR2 SMNVEV come from the germline V gene (reference sequence). The CDR3 extends over 14 amino acids. In nucleotides, the CDR3 is TGTGCCAGCAGTCTGGGCTGCGGGCTGGAGACCCAGTACTTC. It codes for CASSLGCGLETQYF.

J is TRBJ1-1 and V is TRBV9; TRBD1 matches at 7 bases. The J segment lost 7 bases and the V segment lost 4 bases, leaving 1 base of the junction unmatched. Germline V gene data show CDR1 as SGDLS and CDR2 as YYNGEE. This CDR3 has 11 amino acids. The CDR3: CASSRDSEAFF. In DNA, the CDR3 is TGTGCCAGCAGCCGGGACAGTGAAGCTTTCTTT. Based on the CDR3 plus reference TRBV9 and TRBJ1-1, the full variable domain is DSGVTQTPKHLITATGQRVTLRCSPRSGDLSVYWYQQSLDQGLQFLIQYYNGEERAKGNILERFSAQQFPDLHSELNLSSLELGDSALYFCASSRDSEAFFGQGTRLTVV.

This clone was counted between two and nine times. Here the CDR3 reads CASSLTGGSGNQPQHF. CDR3 bases: TGTGCCAGCAGCCTTACGGGGGGCTCGGGCAATCAGCCCCAGCATTTT. V and J are TRBV7-2 and TRBJ1-5; TRBD1 is a possible D gene (6 bases). Trimming shortened V by 5 bases and J by 2 bases, and 16 bases separated the two germline ends. The CDR3 extends over 16 amino acids. Germline CDR1 and CDR2: SGHTA and FQGNSA.

V gene TRBV28 combines with J gene TRBJ2-1, with D tentatively TRBD2 (6 bases). V was trimmed by 6 bases and J by 1 base, leaving 13 bases between them. This CDR3 contains 15 residues. CDR1 and CDR2 from the germline V gene are MDHEN and SYDVKM. CDR3 DNA: TGTGCCAGCAGGCTCCGGGACTTATCCTACAATGAGCAGTTCTTC. This codes for CASRLRDLSYNEQFF.